Described below is a single T cell receptor beta chain sequence and its context. The data derive from a study of T-cell reconstitution after alpha-beta-depleted transplantation in children. The TCRbeta library incorporated unique molecular identifiers. TCRdb re-analysed the PCR reads in MiXCR, keeping a single row per CDR3 protein. The table shows about half a million distinct CDR3 sequences, with approximately 12% occurring only once. The clonotype comes from a human donor who donated a stem cell graft to a child with combined immunodeficiency. Sequenced here: PBMCs from the stem cell graft donor, sampled from the stem cell graft.

This CDR3 reads CSARTSGPTNTGELFF. CDR3 DNA sequence: TGCAGTGCTAGGACTAGCGGGCCAACGAACACCGGGGAGCTGTTTTTT. This chain links TRBV20-1 with TRBJ2-2, with TRBD2 matching 10 bases. The CDR3 runs to 16 residues. Trimming at V came to 3 bases and at J to 0 bases, leaving 4 bases not matched to a gene. Germline loops: CDR1 DFQATT, CDR2 SNEGSKA (reference sequence).